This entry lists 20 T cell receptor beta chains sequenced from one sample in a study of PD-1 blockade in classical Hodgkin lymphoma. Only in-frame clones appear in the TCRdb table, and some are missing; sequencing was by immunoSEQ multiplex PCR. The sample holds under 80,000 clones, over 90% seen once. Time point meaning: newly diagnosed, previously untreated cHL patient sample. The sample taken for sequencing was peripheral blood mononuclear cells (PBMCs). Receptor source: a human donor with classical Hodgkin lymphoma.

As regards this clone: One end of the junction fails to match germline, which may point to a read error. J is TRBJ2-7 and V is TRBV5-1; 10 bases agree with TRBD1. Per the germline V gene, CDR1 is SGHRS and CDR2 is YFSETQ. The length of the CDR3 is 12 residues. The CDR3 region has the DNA TGCGCCAGCAGCTTAGGGACAGGGGAGAGGCACTTC. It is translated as CASSLGTGERHF.

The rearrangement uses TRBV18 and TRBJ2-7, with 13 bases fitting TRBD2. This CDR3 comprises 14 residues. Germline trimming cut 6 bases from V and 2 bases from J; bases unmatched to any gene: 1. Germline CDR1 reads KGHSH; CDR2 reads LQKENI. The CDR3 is CASSGLAGAYEQYF. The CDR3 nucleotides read TGTGCCAGCTCCGGACTAGCGGGAGCCTACGAGCAGTACTTC.

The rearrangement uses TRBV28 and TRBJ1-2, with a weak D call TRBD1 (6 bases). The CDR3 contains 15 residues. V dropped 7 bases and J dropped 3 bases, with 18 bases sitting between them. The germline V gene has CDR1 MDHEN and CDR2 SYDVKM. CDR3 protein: CASTLGGTNDYGYTF. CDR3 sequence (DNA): TGTGCCAGCACACTAGGGGGAACAAATGACTATGGCTACACCTTC.

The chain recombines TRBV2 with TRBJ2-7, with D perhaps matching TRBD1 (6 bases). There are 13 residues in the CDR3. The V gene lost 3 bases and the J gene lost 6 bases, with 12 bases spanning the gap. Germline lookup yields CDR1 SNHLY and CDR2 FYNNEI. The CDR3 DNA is TGTGCCAGCAGTGAGATGAGGGGGACCGAGCAGTACTTC. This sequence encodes CASSEMRGTEQYF.

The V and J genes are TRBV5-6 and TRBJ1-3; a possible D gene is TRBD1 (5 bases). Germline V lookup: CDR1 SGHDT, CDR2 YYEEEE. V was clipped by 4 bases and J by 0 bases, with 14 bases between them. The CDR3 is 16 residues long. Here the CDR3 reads CASSHTGLNSGNTIYF. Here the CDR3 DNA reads TGTGCCAGCAGCCACACGGGACTGAACTCTGGAAACACCATATATTTT.

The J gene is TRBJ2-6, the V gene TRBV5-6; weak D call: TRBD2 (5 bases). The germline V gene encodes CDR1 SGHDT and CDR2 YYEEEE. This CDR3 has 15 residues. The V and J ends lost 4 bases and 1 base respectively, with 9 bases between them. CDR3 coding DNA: TGTGCCAGCAGCAGGTGGGAGTCTGGGGCCAACGTCCTGACTTTC. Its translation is CASSRWESGANVLTF.

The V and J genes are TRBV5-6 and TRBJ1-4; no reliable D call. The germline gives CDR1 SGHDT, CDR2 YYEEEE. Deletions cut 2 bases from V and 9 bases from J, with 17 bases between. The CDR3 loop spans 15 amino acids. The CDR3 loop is CASSLEVEQMKKLFF. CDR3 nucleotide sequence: TGTGCCAGCAGCTTAGAGGTAGAGCAAATGAAAAAACTGTTTTTT.

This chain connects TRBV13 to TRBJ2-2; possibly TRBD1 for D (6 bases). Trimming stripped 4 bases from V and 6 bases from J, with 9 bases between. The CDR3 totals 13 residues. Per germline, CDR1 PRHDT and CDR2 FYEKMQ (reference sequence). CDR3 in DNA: TGTGCCAGCAGCTACCAGGGGTCCGGGGAGCTGTTTTTT. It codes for CASSYQGSGELFF.

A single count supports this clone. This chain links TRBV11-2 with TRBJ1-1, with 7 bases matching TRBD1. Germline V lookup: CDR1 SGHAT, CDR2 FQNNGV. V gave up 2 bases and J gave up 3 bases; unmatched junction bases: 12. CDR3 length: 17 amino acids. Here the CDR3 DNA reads TGTGCCAGCAGCTTACGGCAGGGGGAGTGGGGGGACACTGAAGCTTTCTTT. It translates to CASSLRQGEWGDTEAFF.

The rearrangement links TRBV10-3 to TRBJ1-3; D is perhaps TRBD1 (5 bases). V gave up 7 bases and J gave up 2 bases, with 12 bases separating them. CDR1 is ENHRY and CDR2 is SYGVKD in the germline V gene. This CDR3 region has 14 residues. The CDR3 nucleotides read TGTGCCATCACCTCAGGGCAAGCTGGAAACACCATATATTTT. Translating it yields CAITSGQAGNTIYF.

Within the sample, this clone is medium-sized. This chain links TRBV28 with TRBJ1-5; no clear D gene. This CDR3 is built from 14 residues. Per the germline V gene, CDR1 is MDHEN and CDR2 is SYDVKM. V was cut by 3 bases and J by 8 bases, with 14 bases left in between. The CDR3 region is CASSFWGSGEPQHF. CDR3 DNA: TGTGCCAGCAGTTTCTGGGGTTCTGGGGAGCCCCAGCATTTT.

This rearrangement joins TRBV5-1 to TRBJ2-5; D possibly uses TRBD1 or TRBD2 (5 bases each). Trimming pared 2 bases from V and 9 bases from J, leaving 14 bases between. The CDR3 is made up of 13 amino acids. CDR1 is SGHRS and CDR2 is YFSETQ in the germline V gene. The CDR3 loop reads CASSFRDPWAQYF. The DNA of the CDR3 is TGCGCCAGCAGCTTCCGGGACCCCTGGGCCCAGTACTTC. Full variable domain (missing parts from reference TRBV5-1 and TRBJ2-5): KAGVTQTPRYLIKTRGQQVTLSCSPISGHRSVSWYQQTPGQGLQFLFEYFSETQRNKGNFPGRFSGRQFSNSRSEMNVSTLELGDSALYLCASSFRDPWAQYFGPGTRLLVL.

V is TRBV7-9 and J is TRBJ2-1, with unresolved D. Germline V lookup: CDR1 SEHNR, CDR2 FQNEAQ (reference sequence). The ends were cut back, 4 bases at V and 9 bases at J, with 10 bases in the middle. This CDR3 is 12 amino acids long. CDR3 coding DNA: TGTGCCAGCAGCTCCCCAATCGGTGAGCAGTTCTTC. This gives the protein CASSSPIGEQFF.

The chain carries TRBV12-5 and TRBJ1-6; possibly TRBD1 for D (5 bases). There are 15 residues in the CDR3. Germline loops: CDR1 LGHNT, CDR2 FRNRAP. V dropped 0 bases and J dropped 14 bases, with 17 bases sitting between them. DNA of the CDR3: TGTGCTAGTGGTTTGGTACGGGGCCTCAATCTTACCCTCCACTTT. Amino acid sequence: CASGLVRGLNLTLHF.

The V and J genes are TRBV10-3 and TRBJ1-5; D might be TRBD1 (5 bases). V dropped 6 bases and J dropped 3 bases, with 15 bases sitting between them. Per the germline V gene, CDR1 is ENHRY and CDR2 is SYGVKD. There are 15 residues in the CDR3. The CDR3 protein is CAIRASGTHNQPQHF. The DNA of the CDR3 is TGTGCCATCAGGGCTTCCGGGACCCACAATCAGCCCCAGCATTTT.

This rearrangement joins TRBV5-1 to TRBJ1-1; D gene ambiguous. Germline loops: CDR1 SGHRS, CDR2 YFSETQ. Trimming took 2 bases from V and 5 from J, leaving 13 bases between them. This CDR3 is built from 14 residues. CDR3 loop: CASSLAQGGTEAFF. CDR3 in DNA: TGCGCCAGCAGCTTAGCGCAAGGAGGGACTGAAGCTTTCTTT.

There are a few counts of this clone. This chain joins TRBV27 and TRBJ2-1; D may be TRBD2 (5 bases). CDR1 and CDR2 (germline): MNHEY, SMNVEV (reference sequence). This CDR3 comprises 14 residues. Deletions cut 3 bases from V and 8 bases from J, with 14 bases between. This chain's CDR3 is CASSFARGAHEQFF. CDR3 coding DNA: TGTGCCAGCAGTTTTGCCCGGGGAGCACATGAGCAGTTCTTC.

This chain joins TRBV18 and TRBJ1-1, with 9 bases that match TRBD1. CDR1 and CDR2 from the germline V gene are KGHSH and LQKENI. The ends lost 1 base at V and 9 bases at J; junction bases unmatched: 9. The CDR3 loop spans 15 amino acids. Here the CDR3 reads CASSPLGQGSLKAFF. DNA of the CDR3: TGTGCCAGCTCACCACTGGGACAGGGAAGCTTAAAAGCTTTCTTT. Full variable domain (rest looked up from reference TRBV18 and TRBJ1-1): NAGVMQNPRHLVRRRGQEARLRCSPMKGHSHVYWYRQLPEEGLKFMVYLQKENIIDESGMPKERFSAEFPKEGPSILRIQQVVRGDSAAYFCASSPLGQGSLKAFFGQGTRLTVV.

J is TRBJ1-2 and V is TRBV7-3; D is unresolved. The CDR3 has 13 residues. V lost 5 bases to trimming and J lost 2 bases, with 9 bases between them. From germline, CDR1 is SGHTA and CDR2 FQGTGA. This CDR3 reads CASSPDRNYGYTF. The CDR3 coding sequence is TGTGCCAGCAGCCCCGACCGGAACTATGGCTACACCTTC.

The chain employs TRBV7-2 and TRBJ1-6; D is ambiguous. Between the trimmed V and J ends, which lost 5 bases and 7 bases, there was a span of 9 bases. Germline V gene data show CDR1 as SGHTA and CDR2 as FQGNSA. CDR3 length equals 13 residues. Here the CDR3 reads CASSPDRNSPLHF. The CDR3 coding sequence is TGTGCCAGCAGCCCCGACCGGAATTCACCCCTCCACTTT.